This is a list of T cell receptor beta chains from one sample in a study of blood T cell repertoires in COVID-19. Assay used: immunoSEQ multiplex PCR; TCRdb lists only in-frame clones, some missing. The data contain about 440,000 clones, around 89% of them seen just once; the ten biggest clones take up around 4.4%. Specimen: peripheral blood. These receptors all stem from a woman in her twenties or thirties with acute or convalescent COVID-19. CDR3s leave out the opening cysteine and the closing phenylalanine or tryptophan. Clone size, where shown, is once, few, many, or a class for clones that have expanded.

>TRBV10-3|TRBJ2-3|-
AISEGLAGATDTQY
>TRBV30|TRBJ2-7|-
AWSAGTGGIYEQY
>TRBV9|TRBJ1-2|-
ASSGQGGGYT
>TRBV2|TRBJ1-2|-
ASRKGNRQSTNYGYT
>TRBV7-3|TRBJ1-3|once
ASSTPFTGDSGNTIY
>TRBV10-3|TRBJ1-1|few
AINPGQVDTEAF
>TRBV11-2|TRBJ1-6|-
ASSLEPGDTIFGSPLH
>TRBV28|TRBJ1-2|-
ASSSYRVGIYGYT
>TRBV2|TRBJ2-5|-
ASSEARRQGGQETQY
>TRBV5-1|TRBJ2-7|-
ASSLVLAGSTYEQY
>TRBV27|TRBJ1-1|-
ASRDRMNTEAF
>TRBV7-9|TRBJ2-1|-
ASSLPPSYGGITRDEQF
>TRBV7-6|TRBJ2-6|-
ASSLSGGDSGANVLT
>TRBV19|TRBJ2-7|-
ASSIQAGGVYEQY
>TRBV6-1|TRBJ2-1|few
ASSEALPTSGDYNEQF
>TRBV6-5|TRBJ1-2|-
ASMVWGQTNYGYT
>TRBV25-1|TRBJ1-1|-
ASSGATGSTEAF
>TRBV24-1|TRBJ1-5|few
ATRDSRDNQPQH
>TRBV6-6|TRBJ1-5|-
ASSYEGAGYQPQH
>TRBV11-2|TRBJ1-4|-
ASSLTGGSEKLF
>TRBV23-1|TRBJ2-1|-
ASTDGTLLIPELAGASYNEQF
>TRBV6-6|TRBJ2-1|-
ASSPSGGRSYNEQF
>TRBV12-3/TRBV12-4|TRBJ1-1|-
ASSFQGGTEAF
>TRBV28|TRBJ2-3|-
ASSSTPDPSTDTQY
>TRBV4-1|TRBJ2-5|-
ASSQTGVGLVETQY
>TRBV4-1|TRBJ2-1|-
ASSRGQGNNNEQF
>TRBV4-2|TRBJ2-7|-
ASSHLGQGDEQY
>TRBV5-4|TRBJ2-1|-
ASSLVGLAYNEQF
>TRBV10-3|TRBJ2-2|-
AISSGTYTGELF
>TRBV3-1/TRBV3-2|TRBJ2-5|-
ASSQDLMPQAGGQETQY
>TRBV19|TRBJ2-5|-
ASSTTGDLGTQY
>TRBV14|TRBJ2-1|-
ASSSGYGEQF
>TRBV29-1|TRBJ1-4|-
SVDSPRGEKLF
>TRBV24-1|TRBJ1-2|-
ATSDLRGFGYT
>TRBV6-5|TRBJ1-1|-
ASSWVLAGDTEAF
>TRBV18|TRBJ1-1|-
ASSPQGTTEAF
>TRBV5-1|TRBJ1-1|-
ASSLQGAGNTEAF
>TRBV24-1|TRBJ2-7|-
ATSTGGSYEQY
>TRBV4-1|TRBJ1-2|-
ASSQGQGGNYGYT
>TRBV18|TRBJ2-2|-
ASSPFQRGGANTGELF
>TRBV7-9|TRBJ1-6|-
ASRRTEYNSPLH
>TRBV18|TRBJ1-2|once
ASSPAQGERYYGYT
>TRBV5-4|TRBJ2-2|-
ASSLGSGAGELF
>TRBV30|TRBJ1-4|-
AWSVRGGLSEKLF
>TRBV5-5|TRBJ2-7|-
ASSLAGGTGGYEQY
>TRBV9|TRBJ1-1|-
ASSVRSDRGFTEAF
>TRBV7-2|TRBJ1-2|once
ASSFWDRPTYGYT
>TRBV5-1|TRBJ1-1|-
ASSFGQGALNTEAF
>TRBV27|TRBJ1-2|-
ASSPQPGQADYGYT
>TRBV9|TRBJ2-3|-
ASSPRSATSTDTQY
>TRBV7-3|TRBJ2-1|-
ASSASGGLSSYNEQF
>TRBV11-2|TRBJ2-1|once
ASSFSGVYNEQF
>TRBV12-3/TRBV12-4|TRBJ1-5|-
ASSLQDYQPQH
>TRBV7-9|TRBJ2-1|once
ASSALTGTDNEQF